These 5 T cell receptor beta chains came from one sample sequenced in a study of beta chain features in type 1 diabetes. Investigators reverse transcribed all isolated RNA, so they sequenced expressed TCRB transcripts. Profiled with immunoSEQ multiplex PCR; TCRdb holds only in-frame clones, not every one. The sample has hundreds of thousands of clones, 13% to 15% seen once. The sequencing input was central memory CD4+ T cells from blood. All receptors come from a man aged 25 to 40 in good health.

This clone was counted a few times. The V call is TRBV19, the J call TRBJ2-7, with 9 bases matching TRBD1. This CDR3 is 13 amino acids long. Germline-derived CDR1 and CDR2 are LNHDA and SQIVND (reference sequence). V gave up 9 bases and J gave up 2 bases; unmatched junction bases: 5. The CDR3, as DNA: TGTGCCAGCTCCGGGACAGGGCCCTACGAGCAGTACTTC. This translates into CASSGTGPYEQYF.

This clone was detected only a few times. J is TRBJ1-4 and V is TRBV18; D not resolved. Trimming removed 3 bases at V and 0 bases at J, with 8 bases between. CDR1 and CDR2 (germline): KGHSH, LQKENI. This CDR3 has 15 residues. The CDR3 here is CASSPELATNEKLFF. The CDR3, as DNA: TGTGCCAGCTCACCCGAGCTAGCAACTAATGAAAAACTGTTTTTT. Full variable domain (remainder filled in from reference TRBV18 and TRBJ1-4): NAGVMQNPRHLVRRRGQEARLRCSPMKGHSHVYWYRQLPEEGLKFMVYLQKENIIDESGMPKERFSAEFPKEGPSILRIQQVVRGDSAAYFCASSPELATNEKLFFGSGTQLSVL.

This clone was found many times. One end of the junction varies from germline; a read error may be responsible. V gene TRBV7-2 combines with J gene TRBJ2-3, with TRBD2 matching 14 bases. The germline CDR1 and CDR2 sequences are SGHTA and FQGNSA. This CDR3 has 12 residues. Here the CDR3 DNA reads TGTGCCAGCAGCTTAATGACTAGCGGGGGGGATTTT. Its protein is CASSLMTSGGDF.

This clone was observed at least ten times. The chain employs TRBV28 and TRBJ2-1; D call uncertain. The germline V and J ends were trimmed by 7 bases and 6 bases, with 13 bases remaining between them. The V gene's germline CDR1 is MDHEN and CDR2 SYDVKM. CDR3 size: 13 residues. The CDR3 DNA is TGTGCCAGCATGGGGTTTAAGGGCAATGAGCAGTTCTTC. Its protein is CASMGFKGNEQFF.

This clone was counted a few times. The chain carries TRBV7-2 and TRBJ2-3, with D perhaps matching TRBD2 (7 bases). This CDR3 comprises 13 residues. V was trimmed by 5 bases and J by 4 bases, leaving 10 bases between them. Germline assignment: CDR1 SGHTA and CDR2 FQGNSA. This chain's CDR3 is CASSPRGPDTQYF. In nucleotides, the CDR3 is TGTGCCAGCAGCCCGCGGGGGCCAGATACGCAGTATTTT.